This entry lists 3 T cell receptor beta chains sequenced from one sample in a study of blood T cell repertoires in COVID-19. Measured with immunoSEQ multiplex PCR; TCRdb has only the in-frame clones, and not every one. The table shows some 200,000 clones, with around 80% occurring only once. Sequenced material: peripheral blood. These receptors all come from a woman of 80 years or more with active or convalescent COVID-19.

The chain joins TRBV5-4 to TRBJ2-2; D is perhaps TRBD1 (5 bases). The V end lost 1 base, the J end lost 1 base, and 5 bases lay between the germline ends. CDR1 is SGHNT, CDR2 YYREEE, per germline (reference sequence). There are 14 residues in the CDR3. CDR3 bases: TGTGCCAGCAGCTTGACAGGGAACACCGGGGAGCTGTTTTTT. This gives the protein CASSLTGNTGELFF.

As DNA, the CDR3 is TGTGCCAGCAGCTCATCCTTTGAAAGCTCTCACTATGGCTACACCTTC. Translated: CASSSSFESSHYGYTF. This sequence joins TRBV9 and TRBJ1-2; no definite D call. The germline V gene has CDR1 SGDLS and CDR2 YYNGEE. The V gene lost 4 bases and the J gene lost 3 bases, with 19 bases spanning the gap. The CDR3 totals 16 residues.

The chain combines TRBV10-1 with TRBJ1-1; 9 bases are a match to TRBD1. V lost 7 bases and J lost 4; bases outside the gene matches: 13. Germline loops: CDR1 WNHNN, CDR2 SYGVQD (reference sequence). The CDR3 consists of 16 residues. This chain's CDR3 is CASNAGTGKVGTEAFF. The DNA of the CDR3 is TGCGCCAGCAACGCCGGGACAGGGAAGGTGGGCACTGAAGCTTTCTTT.